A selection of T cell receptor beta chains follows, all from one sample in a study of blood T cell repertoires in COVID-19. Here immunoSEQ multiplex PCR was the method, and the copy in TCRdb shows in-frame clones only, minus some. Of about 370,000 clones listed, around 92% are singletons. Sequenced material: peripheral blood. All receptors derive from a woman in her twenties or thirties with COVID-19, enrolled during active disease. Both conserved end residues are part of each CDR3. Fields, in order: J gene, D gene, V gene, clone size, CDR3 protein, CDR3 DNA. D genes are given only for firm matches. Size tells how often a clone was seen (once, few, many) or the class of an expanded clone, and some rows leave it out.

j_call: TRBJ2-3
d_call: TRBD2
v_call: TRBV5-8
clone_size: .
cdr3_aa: CASSTGTSGRDTQYF
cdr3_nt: TGTGCCAGCAGTACCGGGACTAGCGGGAGGGATACGCAGTATTTT

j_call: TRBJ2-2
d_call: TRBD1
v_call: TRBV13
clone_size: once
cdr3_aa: CASSRGTGPGELFF
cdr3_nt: TGTGCCAGCAGCCGAGGGACAGGGCCCGGGGAGCTGTTTTTT

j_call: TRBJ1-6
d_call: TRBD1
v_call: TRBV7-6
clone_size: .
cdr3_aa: CASSLVPTGGYNSPLHF
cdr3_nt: TGTGCCAGCAGCTTAGTCCCGACAGGGGGTTATAATTCACCCCTCCACTTT

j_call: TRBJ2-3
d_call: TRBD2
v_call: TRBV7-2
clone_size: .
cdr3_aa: CASSLVLAGGLDTQYF
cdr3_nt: TGTGCCAGCAGCTTAGTCCTAGCGGGGGGCTTAGATACGCAGTATTTT

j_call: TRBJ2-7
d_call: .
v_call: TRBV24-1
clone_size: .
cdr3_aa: CATSDYSFDEQYF
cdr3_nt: TGTGCCACCAGTGACTATTCATTCGATGAGCAGTACTTC

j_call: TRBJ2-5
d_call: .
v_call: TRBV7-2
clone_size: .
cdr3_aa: CASSLGGAPQETQYF
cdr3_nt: TGTGCCAGCAGCTTAGGTGGGGCCCCCCAAGAGACCCAGTACTTC

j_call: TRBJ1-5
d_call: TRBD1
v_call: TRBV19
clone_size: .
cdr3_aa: CASHTRQGARNQPQHF
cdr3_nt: TGTGCCAGCCACACGAGACAGGGGGCACGCAATCAGCCCCAGCATTTT

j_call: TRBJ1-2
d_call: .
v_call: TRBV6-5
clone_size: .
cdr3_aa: CASSYMGGQGSGYTF
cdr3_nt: TGTGCCAGCAGTTACATGGGTGGGCAGGGAAGTGGCTACACCTTC

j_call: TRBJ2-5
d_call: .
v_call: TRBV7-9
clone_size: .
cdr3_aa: CASRPIGSGRETQYF
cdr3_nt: TGTGCCAGCAGACCCATAGGGAGCGGGCGGGAGACCCAGTACTTC

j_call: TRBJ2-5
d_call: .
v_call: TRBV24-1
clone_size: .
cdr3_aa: CATSDPKGGGRETQYF
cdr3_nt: TGTGCCACCAGTGACCCTAAAGGGGGCGGGAGGGAGACCCAGTACTTC

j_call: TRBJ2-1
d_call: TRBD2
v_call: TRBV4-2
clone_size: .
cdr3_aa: CASSSIFSRDYYYNEQFF
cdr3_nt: TGTGCCAGCAGCTCGATTTTTTCCCGGGACTACTACTACAATGAGCAGTTCTTC